This T cell receptor beta chain was observed in a study of T cells in Graves' hyperthyroidism and ophthalmopathy. Notes on the study in general: Blood shared most expanded thyroid clonotypes above 0.001. A model of 13 V-J pairs discriminated ophthalmopathy from stable hyperthyroidism.

The CDR3 has 13 amino acids. With 0 bases removed from V and 7 bases from J, the gap between germline ends came to 8 bases. The germline V gene encodes CDR1 KGHDR and CDR2 SFDVKD. This clonotype has ten or more counts. Its antigen is currently unknown. Patients counted as stable if ophthalmopathy did not develop within 18 months. Regions amplified from RNA transcripts were the TCR beta CDR3 regions. The TCR CDR3 was amplified in a first-round RT-PCR using the HTBI primer set. TCRdb re-called the multiplex PCR reads with MiXCR, one entry per CDR3 protein. The sample shows 360,000 or so distinct CDR3 sequences, 15% to 20% of them seen only once.

The J gene is TRBJ1-2, the V gene TRBV24-1, with D uncertain. This TCR came from a woman under 30 with Graves' hyperthyroidism. What was sequenced was blood. The CDR3 sequence: CATSDLSGLGYTF. CDR3 nucleotide sequence: TGTGCCACCAGTGATTTGTCCGGGCTTGGCTACACCTTC.